What follows are 17 T cell receptor beta chains derived from one specimen sequenced in a study of esophageal squamous cell carcinoma under preoperative chemotherapy. Time point defined: before preoperative PTX-NDP chemotherapy. TCRdb re-called the PCR reads with MiXCR, one entry per CDR3 protein. The table lists roughly 30,000 distinct CDR3 sequences, 49% of them singletons, with more than 10% in the top ten. Sample acquisition took place from a patient given preoperative chemotherapy. Receptor source: a human donor with esophageal squamous cell carcinoma. The donor label of this sample is uncertain.

The V gene is TRBV7-2, the J gene TRBJ2-5; possibly TRBD1 or TRBD2 for D (6 bases each). CDR3 length equals 16 residues. Per germline, CDR1 SGHTA and CDR2 FQGNSA. Trimming took off 7 bases at V and 8 bases at J, with 26 bases between the two ends. CDR3 nucleotide sequence: TGTGCCAGCACGGGACTCGGGGGCCGTGACCAAAACACCCAGTACTTC. As protein: CASTGLGGRDQNTQYF.

This clonotype was counted only a few times. The rearrangement links TRBV7-9 to TRBJ2-5, with 9 bases matching TRBD1. This CDR3 has 12 amino acids. Germline CDR1 is SEHNR and CDR2 is FQNEAQ (reference sequence). V was clipped by 6 bases and J by 8 bases; unmatched bases: 4. The CDR3, as DNA: TGTGCCAGCAGAGCGGGACAGGGCACCCAGTACTTC. This codes for CASRAGQGTQYF.

The chain uses TRBV7-9 and TRBJ1-1, with D maybe TRBD1 (5 bases). Trimming took off 3 bases at V and 2 bases at J, with 22 bases between the two ends. The CDR3 runs to 18 residues. CDR1 is SEHNR, CDR2 FQNEAQ, per germline (reference sequence). CDR3 sequence: CASSFLPAGRHLNTEAFF. CDR3 nucleotide sequence: TGTGCCAGCAGCTTCCTTCCGGCAGGGAGGCACCTAAACACTGAAGCTTTCTTT.

The chain couples TRBV6-1 to TRBJ2-7, with no clear D. Germline lookup yields CDR1 MNHNS and CDR2 SASEGT. The V and J ends lost 4 bases and 6 bases respectively, with 10 bases between them. This CDR3 is 12 amino acids long. In DNA, the CDR3 is TGTGCCAGCAGTGGGATGTATTCCGAGCAGTACTTC. As protein: CASSGMYSEQYF.

The chain employs TRBV12-3 or TRBV12-4 and TRBJ2-3; 9 bases match TRBD2. The CDR3 totals 15 residues. V was pared by 5 bases and J by 5 bases, with 8 bases of the junction left unmatched. The CDR3 here is CASSSSGRGLDTQYF. DNA for the CDR3: TGTGCCAGCAGTAGTAGCGGGAGAGGGTTAGATACGCAGTATTTT.

This clonotype was picked up one time. A junction boundary mismatches the germline segment, possibly from a read error. The chain is built from TRBV7-6 and TRBJ2-3; tentative D call: TRBD1 (6 bases). Germline assignment: CDR1 SGHVS and CDR2 FNYEAQ. The CDR3 runs 15 residues. The CDR3 region is CASGSGGRGPDTQYF. As DNA, the CDR3 is TGTGCCAGCGGCTCAGGAGGCAGGGGCCCAGATACCCAGTACTTT.

The CDR3 DNA reads TGTGCCAGTAGTACGGGGCAGGGGGACTATGGCTACACCTTC. Translation gives CASSTGQGDYGYTF. V gene TRBV19 combines with J gene TRBJ1-2, with 7 bases that match TRBD1. J was trimmed by 3 bases and V by 4 bases; bases with no gene match: 5. This CDR3 is 14 amino acids long. The germline gives CDR1 LNHDA, CDR2 SQIVND (reference sequence). The variable domain in full, completed from reference TRBV19 and TRBJ1-2, reads DGGITQSPKYLFRKEGQNVTLSCEQNLNHDAMYWYRQDPGQGLRLIYYSQIVNDFQKGDIAEGYSVSREKKESFPLTVTSAQKNPTAFYLCASSTGQGDYGYTFGSGTRLTVV.

This clonotype was counted many times. The gene calls are TRBV6-5 and TRBJ1-1; D is perhaps TRBD1 (6 bases). The germline V gene encodes CDR1 MNHEY and CDR2 SVGAGI. The V and J ends lost 0 bases and 4 bases respectively, with 12 bases between them. This CDR3 is built from 15 residues. CDR3 nucleotide sequence: TGTGCCAGCAGTTACTCGAGGAGGGGGGGCACTGAAGCTTTCTTT. Amino acid sequence: CASSYSRRGGTEAFF.

The chain couples TRBV18 to TRBJ2-5; 8 positions agree with TRBD2. The closer fit of TRBJ2-7 to the DNA end suggests the J call may be wrong. The germline V gene encodes CDR1 KGHSH and CDR2 LQKENI. CDR3 length equals 13 residues. DNA of the CDR3: TGTGCCAGCTCACCAACTAGCGGCTACGAGCAGTACTTC. This translates into CASSPTSGYEQYF.

A note on this clonotype: An end of the junction differs from the germline gene, which may be a read error. The J gene is TRBJ2-4, the V gene TRBV7-9; a weak D match, TRBD1 (6 bases). Germline CDR1 and CDR2: SEHNR and FQNEAQ (reference sequence). CDR3 length: 16 amino acids. The CDR3 is CACSLGGASGTNMQYF. The CDR3 DNA follows: TGTGCCTGCAGCTTAGGGGGAGCGTCTGGCACAAACATGCAGTACTTC.

V gene TRBV7-3 combines with J gene TRBJ2-3, with TRBD1 matching 8 bases. There are 15 residues in the CDR3. V was pared by 5 bases and J by 0 bases, with 4 bases of the junction left unmatched. From germline, CDR1 is SGHTA and CDR2 FQGTGA. For the CDR3, the DNA is TGTGCCAGCAGCAACACAGGGGGTAGCACAGATACGCAGTATTTT. Translating it yields CASSNTGGSTDTQYF.

The table lists this clonotype with a few counts. This likely comes from a read error, as the CDR3 has no conserved phenylalanine or tryptophan at its end. The chain couples TRBV7-8 to TRBJ2-5, with 7 bases matching TRBD1. The CDR3 sequence is 13 residues long. The V gene's germline CDR1 is SGHVS and CDR2 FQNEAQ. V dropped 5 bases and J dropped 2; count of bases not matched to a gene: 2. CDR3 sequence (DNA): TGTGCCAGCAGCCCGGGACAGCAAGAGACCCAGTACTCG. It yields the protein CASSPGQQETQYS.

CDR3 region: CAGSGAGDTQYF. Here the CDR3 DNA reads TGTGCGGGCAGTGGAGCAGGGGACACGCAGTACTTC. The chain employs TRBV6-1 and TRBJ2-3; TRBD1 might be the D (6 bases). The end of the DNA aligns better with TRBJ2-7, so the J call may be wrong. The CDR3 has 12 residues. From germline, CDR1 is MNHNS and CDR2 SASEGT.

The gene calls are TRBV6-5 and TRBJ2-1, with no clear D. Germline loops: CDR1 MNHEY, CDR2 SVGAGI. The CDR3 sequence is 13 residues long. Between the trimmed V and J ends, which lost 4 bases and 9 bases, there was a span of 13 bases. CDR3 protein: CASSSTIASEQFF. The CDR3 DNA is TGTGCCAGCAGTTCCACGATAGCAAGTGAGCAGTTCTTC.

As to this clonotype: Germline and junction disagree at one end, which may indicate a read error. The chain recombines TRBV12-3 or TRBV12-4 with TRBJ2-3; D remains unclear. The CDR3 length is 13 residues. This chain's CDR3 is CVSLRCVKDTQYF. CDR3 DNA sequence: TGCGTCAGCTTGCGGTGCGTCAAAGATACGCAGTACTTT.

This sequence joins TRBV12-3 or TRBV12-4 and TRBJ2-2, with a tentative D call TRBD2 (6 bases). CDR3 length equals 16 residues. The germline V and J ends were trimmed by 2 bases and 2 bases, with 12 bases remaining between them. Here the CDR3 reads CASSLSPGLNTGELFF. DNA of the CDR3: TGTGCCAGCAGTTTATCCCCGGGACTTAACACCGGGGAGCTGTTTTTT.

Many counts were recorded for this clonotype. J is TRBJ2-7 and V is TRBV7-2; D is possibly TRBD1 (5 bases). Per germline, CDR1 SGHTA and CDR2 FQGNSA. The CDR3 contains 12 residues. Trimming cost V 5 bases and J 5 bases, with 10 bases left between them. The CDR3 DNA reads as TGTGCCAGCAGCGCAGGGTCCCACGAGCAGTACTTC. It specifies CASSAGSHEQYF.